These T cell receptor beta chains were read from a single sample in a study. One entry per CDR3 protein results from TCRdb running MiXCR on the 5' RACE reads. The data contain about 10,000 distinct CDR3 sequences, less than 15% of them singletons. Specimen: Tregs sorted from blood. Receptors originate from a female donor with breast cancer. Each CDR3 is given with its conserved first and last residue. Each record gives: D gene, J gene, V gene, clone size, CDR3 DNA, CDR3 protein. D genes are given only for firm matches. Clone size is stated in some rows and not others, as once, few, many or a class when expanded.

>NA|TRBJ2-3|TRBV11-3|many
TGTGCCAGCAGCTTGACGCGAGCAACAGATACGCAGTATTTT
CASSLTRATDTQYF
>NA|TRBJ1-2|TRBV6-6|medium-sized
TGTGCCAGCAGTTCCCAAATTTCCTTCCAGCCGGGAGCACGTGCGTACACCTTC
CASSSQISFQPGARAYTF
>NA|TRBJ2-1|TRBV5-1|NA
TGCGCCAGCAGCTTGACGCCACCTTACAATGAGCAGTTCTTC
CASSLTPPYNEQFF
>TRBD2|TRBJ2-7|TRBV7-3|medium-sized
TGTGCCAGCAGCCTGACTAGCGGATACGAGCAGTACTTC
CASSLTSGYEQYF
>NA|TRBJ1-3|TRBV15|medium-sized
TGTGCCACCAGCAGAGATCGGGCGGGAAACACCATATATTTT
CATSRDRAGNTIYF
>NA|TRBJ2-1|TRBV15|many
TGTGCCACCAGCAGACGCCAGGGGCTTGGGGGTGAGCAGTTCTTC
CATSRRQGLGGEQFF
>NA|TRBJ2-3|TRBV5-5|medium-sized
TGTGCCAGCAGCTTGTGGGGCGAGGCAGATACGCAGTATTTT
CASSLWGEADTQYF
>NA|TRBJ2-6|TRBV12-3/TRBV12-4|medium-sized
TGTGCCAGCAGTTTGTGGGTGAGGGCTTCTGGGGCCAACGTCCTGACTTTC
CASSLWVRASGANVLTF
>NA|TRBJ2-1|TRBV29-1|medium-sized
TGCAGCGTTGTAGGTCTCCGGGCTTACAATGAGCAGTTCTTC
CSVVGLRAYNEQFF
>TRBD2|TRBJ2-7|TRBV4-1|medium-sized
TGCGCCAGCAGCCCCCGGACTAGCGGGATTGTCCTCTCCTACGAGCAGTACTTC
CASSPRTSGIVLSYEQYF
>NA|TRBJ2-2|TRBV20-1|medium-sized
TGCAGTGCTAGGAAGGGGGGGAACACCGGGGAGCTGTTTTTT
CSARKGGNTGELFF
>NA|TRBJ2-6|TRBV6-5|medium-sized
TGTGCCAGCAGTTACAGGTCTTTTAAGGGGATCTCTGGGGCCAACGTCCTGACTTTC
CASSYRSFKGISGANVLTF
>NA|TRBJ2-1|TRBV7-2|medium-sized
TGTGCCAGCAGCTTAGTCAGACATTCCTACAATGAGCAGTTCTTC
CASSLVRHSYNEQFF
>NA|TRBJ2-1|TRBV4-2|medium-sized
TGTGCCAGCAGCCAAGGGGGGAATCGTTACAATGAGCAGTTCTTC
CASSQGGNRYNEQFF
>TRBD2|TRBJ2-4|TRBV12-3/TRBV12-4|many
TGTGCCAGCAGTCCCGATGGGGGGGGCAAAAACATTCAGTACTTC
CASSPDGGGKNIQYF
>NA|TRBJ1-5|TRBV6-1|medium-sized
TGTGCCAGCAGTGAAGCACAAAGCGATCAGCCCCAGCATTTT
CASSEAQSDQPQHF
>NA|TRBJ1-2|TRBV12-3/TRBV12-4|medium-sized
TGTGCCAGCAGCTCCCCAGACAGAAGCTATGGCTACACCTTC
CASSSPDRSYGYTF
>NA|TRBJ2-1|TRBV2|many
TGTGCCAGCAGTGGGCTTCCCCTAATCTCCTACAATGAGCAGTTCTTC
CASSGLPLISYNEQFF
>NA|TRBJ2-2|TRBV27|many
TGTGCCAGCAGTTTAGAAGATACCGGGGAGCTGTTTTTT
CASSLEDTGELFF
>TRBD1|TRBJ2-7|TRBV6-2/TRBV6-3|NA
TGTGCCAGCAGTCCAGGGGGCAAACAGTACTTC
CASSPGGKQYF
>NA|TRBJ1-1|TRBV27|many
TGTGCCAGCACAAGGGCTGCGGACATTATGAACACTGAAGCTTTCTTT
CASTRAADIMNTEAFF
>NA|TRBJ2-2|TRBV30|NA
TGTGCCTGGAGTCCCCGGACTCACGGGGAGCTGTTTTTT
CAWSPRTHGELFF
>NA|TRBJ2-7|TRBV6-6|many
TGTGCCAGCAGCCCAGACGGGACCCAAGACGAGCAGTACTTC
CASSPDGTQDEQYF
>NA|TRBJ2-7|TRBV27|many
TGTGCCACCCGCCGAGGCCAAGGATCCTACGAGCAGTACTTC
CATRRGQGSYEQYF
>TRBD1|TRBJ1-2|TRBV20-1|many
TGCAGTGCTACTACCACAGGGGTGTCATATGGCTACACCTTC
CSATTTGVSYGYTF
>NA|TRBJ1-3|TRBV5-1|many
TGCGCCAGCAGCTTGGAAGAGGCACGCTCTGGAAACACCATATATTTT
CASSLEEARSGNTIYF
>NA|TRBJ2-7|TRBV7-2|medium-sized
TGTGCCAGCAGCTCCTGGACACTCAGCGAGCAGTACTTC
CASSSWTLSEQYF
>NA|TRBJ2-5|TRBV5-6|medium-sized
TGTGCCAGCAGCTTGGTGCTTCGCTCGGAGACCCAGTACTTC
CASSLVLRSETQYF
>TRBD1|TRBJ1-2|TRBV7-2|many
TGTGCCAGCAGCCTCGGACAGGGGGCTGGTGGCTACACCTTC
CASSLGQGAGGYTF
>NA|TRBJ2-1|TRBV27|NA
TGTGCCAGCAGGTTAAGGGTACTACCGCCCTACAATGAGCAGTTCTTC
CASRLRVLPPYNEQFF
>TRBD1|TRBJ1-5|TRBV2|NA
TGTGCCAGCAGCAGAGGGACAGGGGATCAGCCCCAGCATTTT
CASSRGTGDQPQHF
>NA|TRBJ2-5|TRBV5-1|many
TGCGCCAGCAGCTCGAGGGAGACAGGAAGATCGGAGACCCAGTACTTC
CASSSRETGRSETQYF
>NA|TRBJ2-7|TRBV18|NA
TGTGCCAGCTCACCACCGGATGGGAGTGGTGGCGAGCAGTACTTC
CASSPPDGSGGEQYF
>TRBD2|TRBJ2-7|TRBV5-5|many
TGTGCCAGCACCCCTTTAGCGGGAGGGCCCTCCTACGAGCAGTACTTC
CASTPLAGGPSYEQYF
>NA|TRBJ1-5|TRBV28|many
TGTGCCAGCAGTTTATCGGGGACACAGCCCCAGCATTTT
CASSLSGTQPQHF
>NA|TRBJ1-4|TRBV28|many
TGTGCCAGCAGTACGGGTGGTCGGGCAACTAATGAAAAACTGTTTTTT
CASSTGGRATNEKLFF
>NA|TRBJ2-5|TRBV7-9|medium-sized
TGTGCCAGCAGCTTAGTCACAGGACAAGGGGGCCAGTACTTC
CASSLVTGQGGQYF
>NA|TRBJ1-2|TRBV7-2|few
TGTGCCAGCAGCTTAGCAGACAGCTATGGCTACACCTTC
CASSLADSYGYTF
>TRBD1|TRBJ2-1|TRBV12-3/TRBV12-4|NA
TGTGCCAGCAGTTCCGTACAGGGGTTCTCCTACAATGAGCAGTTCTTC
CASSSVQGFSYNEQFF
>NA|TRBJ1-1|TRBV3-1|many
TGTGCCAGCAGCCAGGGGGGGAACACTGAAGCTTTCTTT
CASSQGGNTEAFF
>NA|TRBJ2-1|TRBV12-3/TRBV12-4|few
TGTGCCAGCAGTTTAAGGTCGGGGTCCAATGAGCAGTTCTTC
CASSLRSGSNEQFF
>NA|TRBJ2-6|TRBV6-2/TRBV6-3|medium-sized
TGTGCCAGCACCAAGGGCTTCTCTGGGGCCAACGTCCTGACTTTC
CASTKGFSGANVLTF
>NA|TRBJ2-7|TRBV7-9|few
TGTGCCAGCAGCTCGGACAGACTCTCCTACGAGCAGTACTTC
CASSSDRLSYEQYF
>TRBD1|TRBJ2-2|TRBV7-2|few
TGTGCCAGCAGCTTAGGACAGGGGGTTACCGGGGAGCTGTTTTTT
CASSLGQGVTGELFF
>NA|TRBJ1-4|TRBV4-1|many
TGCGCCAGCAGCCAAGATAGGGCGTTAAGAGAAAAACTGTTTTTT
CASSQDRALREKLFF
>NA|TRBJ2-5|TRBV7-9|NA
TGTGCCAGCAGCTCTATACAGGGTGGAGAGGCCCAGTACTTC
CASSSIQGGEAQYF
>NA|TRBJ1-1|TRBV6-1|many
TGTGCCAGCAGGACTGGACGGCCGAACACTGAAGCTTTCTTT
CASRTGRPNTEAFF
>NA|TRBJ2-5|TRBV7-6|once
TGTGCCAGCAGCCCCGGGACTCAAGAGACCCAGTACTTC
CASSPGTQETQYF
>NA|TRBJ2-3|TRBV5-1|many
TGCGCCAGCAGCTTGGGTCTACAGGGCGGCACAGATACGCAGTATTTT
CASSLGLQGGTDTQYF